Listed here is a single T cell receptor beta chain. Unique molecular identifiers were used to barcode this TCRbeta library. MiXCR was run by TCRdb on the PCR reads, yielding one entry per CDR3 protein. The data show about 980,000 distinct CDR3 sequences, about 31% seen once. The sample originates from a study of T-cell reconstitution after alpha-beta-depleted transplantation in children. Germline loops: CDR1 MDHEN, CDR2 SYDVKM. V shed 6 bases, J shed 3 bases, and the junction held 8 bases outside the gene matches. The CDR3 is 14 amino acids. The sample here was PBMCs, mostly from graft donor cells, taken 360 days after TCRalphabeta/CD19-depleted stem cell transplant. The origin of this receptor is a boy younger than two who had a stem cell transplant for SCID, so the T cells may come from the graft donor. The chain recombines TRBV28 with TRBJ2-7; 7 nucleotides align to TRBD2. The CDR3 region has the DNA TGTGCCAGCAGGGGCGGGGGTCTCCGCTACGAGCAGTACTTC. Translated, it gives CASRGGGLRYEQYF.